The source of this TCR beta chain is a study of response to subunit inactivated influenza vaccine listed by TCRdb under 2018. For context, the study as a whole: To follow how T cells responded to a trivalent subunit inactivated influenza vaccine, the researchers relied on deep quantitative profiling of the T cell receptor repertoire.

Remarks on this clonotype: Which antigen it targets is not known. Base qualities are not recorded, but no much larger clone differs from it by a single base.

Here is what the overall study found, with its caveats: The authors proposed that each seasonal influenza vaccination may bring in only a limited number of new T cells.

The library was prepared using RT-PCR. For sequencing, an Illumina HiSeq 2500 was employed. TCRdb applied fastp at Q25 and MiXCR to the public reads, then kept only in-frame beta chains. A single entry per CDR3 protein holds the most common genes and DNA from its merged rows. The sample table contains 550,000 to 650,000 distinct CDR3 sequences; only one count was recorded for 12% of them. The ten largest clones add up to more than 8.5% of the sample. The input for sequencing was PBMCs from blood, taken on the day of vaccination. This clonotype was obtained from a man aged 50 to 59 who received an inactivated influenza vaccine. Donor details come from another sample of the same person, matched by shared clones.

The CDR3 in this case is CASRRVSNEKLFF. The DNA sequence follows: TGTGCCAGCCGTCGAGTGTCTAATGAAAAACTGTTTTTT. The chain joins TRBV7-2 to TRBJ1-4; no confident D gene assignment can be made. Trimming takes 8 bases from V and 3 bases from J, and the germline ends sit 10 bases apart. The CDR3 has 13 amino acids, counting the end cysteine and phenylalanine. Only the CDR3 portion is preserved as DNA: 39 bases, with reading frame beginning at the first base. As encoded in the germline V gene, CDR1 is SGHTA while CDR2 is FQGNSA.